This entry is about one TCR beta chain. What it recognizes is unknown. These data belong to a study of early T cells in non-severe SARS-CoV-2 infection. Turning to the study itself: The sequenced material was bulk RNA from unsorted whole blood, and its chains were unpaired. Study-wide results and caveats: Matching results from VDJdb favored anti-spike CD8 responses, leaving private and CD4 specificities undetected.

In the library, individual cDNA molecules carried attached unique molecular identifiers. TCRdb recomputed calls from the 5' RACE reads with MiXCR, one row per CDR3 protein. The sample yields roughly 56,000 distinct CDR3 sequences, around 15% seen once. Germline V gene data show CDR1 as SGHRS and CDR2 as YFSETQ. Trimming shortened V by 2 bases and J by 7 bases, and 4 bases separated the two germline ends. The CDR3 runs 10 residues. This receptor was obtained from an adult who was a healthcare worker with PCR-confirmed SARS-CoV-2 infection or an uninfected control (not recorded which). This specimen consisted of whole blood, obtained at baseline. The rearrangement uses TRBV5-1 and TRBJ2-7; D uncertain. DNA for the CDR3: TGCGCCAGCAGCTTTTGGGAGCAGTACTTC. Amino acids: CASSFWEQYF. The complete variable domain, with remaining parts taken from reference TRBV5-1 and TRBJ2-7, reads KAGVTQTPRYLIKTRGQQVTLSCSPISGHRSVSWYQQTPGQGLQFLFEYFSETQRNKGNFPGRFSGRQFSNSRSEMNVSTLELGDSALYLCASSFWEQYFGPGTRLTVT.